This T cell receptor (beta chain) was profiled in a study of T cells expressing NK-cell markers. Germline V gene sequence: CDR1 DFQATT, CDR2 SNEGSKA (reference sequence). The CDR3 consists of 15 residues. TCRdb re-called the 5' RACE reads and catalogs CDR3 proteins one per entry, DNA excluded. Its table lists 300,000 to 450,000 distinct CDR3 sequences. Material: blood T cells: a sorted CD56 or NKG2C T cell subset, CD4+ or CD8+ T cells, or bulk PBMC T cells (not recorded which). This sequence joins TRBV20-1 and TRBJ1-1; the D call from TCRdb, TRBD1, cannot be confirmed without DNA. This TCR derives from a man aged 18-75 years in good health. The CDR3 loop is CSARRTGAQVTEAFF.